This is a list of T cell receptor beta chains from one sample in a study of T cells after posttransplantation cyclophosphamide. TCRdb keeps only in-frame clones here, not all; method: immunoSEQ multiplex PCR. The sample holds under 8,000 clones; around 90% are singletons and the top ten take about 12%. Sequences were derived from PBMCs, sampled around 1,500 days after allogeneic stem cell transplant with posttransplant cyclophosphamide. All receptors derive from a female patient between 50 and 60 years old who received an allogeneic stem cell transplant from a related donor, was CMV-positive, and had no GVHD. The graft donor may have given rise to some T cells. CDR3s include the opening cysteine and the closing phenylalanine or tryptophan. A D gene is named only where the DNA matches it firmly. Size values are once, few and many counts, or a class for expanded clones, and some rows have none.

d_call,j_call,v_call,clone_size,cdr3_aa,cdr3_nt
TRBD1,TRBJ1-3,TRBV27,-,CASSPRTGTGNTIYF,TGTGCCAGCAGCCCTAGGACAGGGACCGGAAACACCATATATTTT
TRBD2,TRBJ2-5,TRBV7-9,-,CASSFGGDGVGETQYF,TGTGCCAGCAGCTTCGGGGGGGACGGAGTTGGAGAGACCCAGTACTTC
TRBD2,TRBJ2-1,TRBV19,-,CASSIRAGGVDNEQFF,TGTGCCAGTAGTATAAGGGCGGGAGGTGTGGACAATGAGCAGTTCTTC
-,TRBJ2-7,TRBV6-5,once,CASSYRGTRDEQYF,TGTGCCAGCAGTTACCGAGGGACTCGGGACGAGCAGTACTTC
-,TRBJ2-5,TRBV5-1,-,CASSSFRLEETQYF,TGCGCCAGCAGCTCTTTCAGGTTAGAGGAGACCCAGTACTTC
TRBD2,TRBJ2-5,TRBV6-5,-,CASFLFRTSAATQYF,TGTGCCAGCTTTCTGTTTCGGACTAGCGCGGCGACCCAGTACTTC
TRBD1,TRBJ1-2,TRBV5-1,-,CASSSDRGTYGYTF,TGCGCCAGCAGCTCAGACAGGGGCACTTATGGCTACACCTTC
-,TRBJ1-5,TRBV19,-,CASSALGANQPQHF,TGTGCCAGCAGCGCTCTAGGGGCAAATCAGCCTCAGCATTTT
-,TRBJ2-3,TRBV7-9,few,CASSPRTADTQYF,TGTGCCAGCAGCCCCCGGACAGCTGATACGCAGTATTTT
TRBD1,TRBJ1-2,TRBV28,-,CASSSPDRNYGYTF,TGTGCCAGCAGTTCCCCGGACAGGAATTATGGCTACACCTTC
TRBD1,TRBJ1-4,TRBV27,few,CASSWTGGDEKLFF,TGTGCCAGCAGTTGGACAGGGGGGGATGAAAAACTGTTTTTT
TRBD1,TRBJ1-2,TRBV7-3,-,CASSLGQGGYGYTF,TGTGCCAGCAGCTTAGGACAGGGCGGGTATGGCTACACCTTC
TRBD1,TRBJ2-5,TRBV10-2,-,CASRGNRGRQETQYF,TGCGCCAGCAGGGGGAACAGGGGGAGACAAGAGACCCAGTACTTC
-,TRBJ2-1,TRBV2,-,CASSERWRNEQFF,TGTGCCAGCAGCGAAAGGTGGCGGAATGAGCAGTTCTTC
TRBD1,TRBJ1-2,TRBV19,once,CASNKILGQFYGYTF,TGTGCCAGTAATAAAATTTTGGGACAGTTCTATGGCTACACCTTC
TRBD2,TRBJ2-1,TRBV5-6,-,CASSLGLAEPYNEQFF,TGTGCCAGCAGCTTGGGACTAGCGGAGCCCTACAATGAGCAGTTCTTC
TRBD1,TRBJ1-1,TRBV7-9,-,CASSSNTGDTEAFF,TGTGCCAGCAGCTCAAACACAGGGGATACTGAAGCTTTCTTT
TRBD1,TRBJ1-2,TRBV5-1,few,CASSPTTDRLDGYTF,TGCGCCAGCAGCCCGACTACGGACAGGTTGGATGGCTACACCTTC